This T cell receptor beta chain was captured in a study of blood T cell repertoires in COVID-19. The wider study: Some COVID-19 samples were acute and others convalescent; all came from the United States, Italy and Spain. In each case, the material was cDNA or gDNA derived from T cells, B-cell-depleted T cells, or PBMCs.

The CDR3 runs 13 residues. J lost 3 bases, V lost 3 bases, and 0 bases had no gene match. This clone is a singleton in its sample. Source study methods: Quantification of nucleated cells was approximated via reference gene primer amplification. The protocol was immunoSEQ multiplex PCR, while the TCRdb copy is restricted to in-frame clones and leaves out a portion. For V, J and clone size, that table is used; D and trimming come from the DNA. This sample has approximately 45,000 clones, with around 75% found just once. The chain carries TRBV12-3 or TRBV12-4 and TRBJ2-7; 9 bases are a match to TRBD2. Specimen: peripheral blood. This clonotype was obtained from a man aged 80 or over with acute or convalescent COVID-19. CDR3 protein: CASSLTSGYEQYF. CDR3 DNA: TGTGCCAGCAGTTTGACTAGCGGCTACGAGCAGTACTTC.